This entry lists 12 T cell receptor beta chains sequenced from one sample in a study of cytomegalovirus exposure and HLA in healthy donors. A multiplex PCR was run with 60 Vbeta primers and 13 Jbeta primers. Method: immunoSEQ multiplex PCR; TCRdb's copy keeps in-frame clones and lacks some. The repertoire holds some 95,000 clones, approximately 69% seen once, with over 1% in the top ten. The sample consisted of PBMCs. All receptors come from a female donor in good health and CMV-seronegative.

With regard to this clone: Compared with germline, one end of the junction differs, possibly owing to a read error. The V gene is TRBV7-7, the J gene TRBJ2-5; maybe TRBD1 (6 bases). The CDR3 has 15 residues. Germline V gene sequence: CDR1 SSHAT, CDR2 FNYEAQ (reference sequence). CDR3 bases: TGTGCTAGCAGCTTAGTCGGGACACCCCAAGAGACCCAGTACTTC. Its protein product is CASSLVGTPQETQYF.

J is TRBJ2-5 and V is TRBV7-9; D is perhaps TRBD2 (5 bases). The CDR3 loop spans 16 amino acids. V was cut by 1 base and J by 3 bases, with 15 bases left in between. Germline-derived CDR1 and CDR2 are SEHNR and FQNEAQ (reference sequence). The CDR3 is CASSLDLRGREETQYF. CDR3 nucleotides: TGTGCCAGCAGCTTAGATCTACGGGGTAGGGAAGAGACCCAGTACTTC.

The V call is TRBV28, the J call TRBJ2-7; the D gene is possibly TRBD2 (5 bases). The V and J ends lost 8 bases and 4 bases respectively, with 21 bases between them. Per the germline V gene, CDR1 is MDHEN and CDR2 is SYDVKM. CDR3 length equals 15 residues. The CDR3 region has the DNA TGTGCCAGCCTAGCTTCGGGTGGGTATCGGTACGAGCAGTACTTC. This sequence encodes CASLASGGYRYEQYF. Complete variable domain (other parts from reference TRBV28 and TRBJ2-7): DVKVTQSSRYLVKRTGEKVFLECVQDMDHENMFWYRQDPGLGLRLIYFSYDVKMKEKGDIPEGYSVSREKKERFSLILESASTNQTSMYLCASLASGGYRYEQYFGPGTRLTVT.

This clone was detected only a few times. The chain combines TRBV27 with TRBJ2-2, with D hard to call. V lost 2 bases and J lost 1, with 5 bases in between. CDR1 and CDR2 from the germline V gene are MNHEY and SMNVEV (reference sequence). The CDR3 is 14 amino acids. Written as DNA, the CDR3 is TGTGCCAGCAGTTTAGCGGTGAACACCGGGGAGCTGTTTTTT. Residues: CASSLAVNTGELFF.

The V call is TRBV6-5, the J call TRBJ2-1; TRBD1 matches 8 bases. Germline V lookup: CDR1 MNHEY, CDR2 SVGAGI. This CDR3 has 15 amino acids. Germline trimming cut 3 bases from V and 0 bases from J; bases unmatched to any gene: 1. The CDR3 reads CASSYTGGSYNEQFF. The CDR3, as DNA: TGTGCCAGCAGTTATACAGGGGGCTCCTACAATGAGCAGTTCTTC.

The chain couples TRBV2 to TRBJ1-1; D gene uncertain. Germline CDR1 reads SNHLY; CDR2 reads FYNNEI. The CDR3 loop spans 13 amino acids. Trimming pared 6 bases from V and 5 bases from J, leaving 13 bases between. The CDR3 DNA sequence: TGTGCCAGCAGGGACTATCTTAGGACTGAAGCTTTCTTT. Translated, it gives CASRDYLRTEAFF.

V usage is TRBV6-4 and J usage is TRBJ2-1, with D tentatively TRBD2 (6 bases). CDR3 length: 15 amino acids. Trimming stripped 2 bases from V and 3 bases from J, with 11 bases between. CDR1 is MRHNA and CDR2 is SNTAGT in the germline V gene. DNA of the CDR3: TGTGCCAGCAGTGACAGTAGCGGAGACTACAATGAGCAGTTCTTC. Its translation: CASSDSSGDYNEQFF.

This chain uses TRBV5-1 with TRBJ2-1; TRBD2 aligns across 14 bases. CDR3 length: 17 residues. J gave up 5 bases and V 4 bases, and 8 bases lay outside the gene matches. Germline V CDR1 and CDR2: SGHRS, YFSETQ. Here the CDR3 reads CASSRRTSGRSHNEQFF. The DNA of the CDR3 is TGCGCCAGCAGCAGGAGGACTAGCGGGAGGTCACACAATGAGCAGTTCTTC.

The V call is TRBV30, the J call TRBJ2-5; 7 bases align to TRBD1. Germline V gene lookup returns CDR1 GTSNPN and CDR2 SVGIG (reference sequence). CDR3 size: 18 residues. V dropped 2 bases and J dropped 3; count of bases not matched to a gene: 18. The CDR3 DNA reads TGTGCCTGGAGTTCCCCCGTAACAGGGGCGTGGGGAAAAGAGACCCAGTACTTC. Its translation is CAWSSPVTGAWGKETQYF.

The V gene is TRBV28, the J gene TRBJ2-7; no clear D. Per the germline V gene, CDR1 is MDHEN and CDR2 is SYDVKM. The V and J ends lost 5 bases and 6 bases respectively, with 20 bases between them. The CDR3 length is 15 residues. CDR3 bases: TGTGCCAGCAGTCCACGCCGAATAGCTATGTTCGAGCAGTACTTC. Translated: CASSPRRIAMFEQYF.

The V call is TRBV7-2, the J call TRBJ2-5, with D tentatively TRBD1 (6 bases). The end of the DNA aligns better with TRBJ2-7, so the J call may be wrong. This CDR3 is 14 amino acids long. Looked up from germline, CDR1 is SGHTA and CDR2 is FQGNSA. As DNA, the CDR3 is TGTGCCAGCAGCCGGCGGACAGACTCCTACGAGCAGTACTTC. Protein product: CASSRRTDSYEQYF.

V gene TRBV30 combines with J gene TRBJ1-5; the match to TRBD1 covers 8 bases. This CDR3 is built from 13 residues. Germline CDR1 GTSNPN, CDR2 SVGIG (reference sequence). V lost 2 bases and J lost 6; bases outside the gene matches: 3. In DNA form, the CDR3 reads TGTGCCTGGAGTTCAACAGGGGGTCAGCCCCAGCATTTT. It specifies CAWSSTGGQPQHF.